A single sample is the source of the 15 T cell receptor beta chains below, sequenced in a study of T-cell memory formation after mild COVID-19. TCRdb re-called the 5' RACE reads through MiXCR, storing one row per CDR3 protein. The table records 580,000 or so distinct CDR3 sequences, 17% of them present only once. Material for sequencing was PBMCs or a T cell subset sorted from them (not recorded which). These receptors were taken from an adult woman who had mild COVID-19 (a few samples of this study predate the infection). Cell type and time point are not known.

This clonotype was seen more than once but under ten times. This chain connects TRBV5-1 to TRBJ2-7; a weak D match, TRBD2 (6 bases). CDR3 length: 15 residues. Trimming removed 1 base at V and 2 bases at J, with 13 bases between. Germline V gene sequence: CDR1 SGHRS, CDR2 YFSETQ. CDR3 bases: TGCGCCAGCAGCTTGTGGGGGGAATCAACCTACGAGCAGTACTTC. Its translation: CASSLWGESTYEQYF. Looking up the rest from reference TRBV5-1 and TRBJ2-7 gives the full variable domain: KAGVTQTPRYLIKTRGQQVTLSCSPISGHRSVSWYQQTPGQGLQFLFEYFSETQRNKGNFPGRFSGRQFSNSRSEMNVSTLELGDSALYLCASSLWGESTYEQYFGPGTRLTVT.

The chain links TRBV6-2 or TRBV6-3 to TRBJ2-1, with D perhaps TRBD1 or TRBD2 (5 bases each). This CDR3 comprises 14 residues. V was pared by 7 bases and J by 7 bases, with 17 bases between. Per the germline V gene, CDR1 is MNHEY and CDR2 is SVGEGT. CDR3 amino acids: CASTLGALSNEQFF. CDR3 DNA sequence: TGTGCCAGCACCCTCGGGGCTCTGTCGAATGAGCAGTTCTTC.

The chain uses TRBV6-2 or TRBV6-3 and TRBJ1-2; D perhaps matches TRBD1 (5 bases). Germline CDR1 is MNHEY and CDR2 is SVGEGT. This CDR3 region has 14 residues. V was shortened by 2 bases and J by 7 bases, with 14 bases between the two germline ends. CDR3 DNA: TGTGCCAGCAGTTACCCGAGCCAGGGTAGTGGCTACACCTTC. Its translation: CASSYPSQGSGYTF.

The rearrangement joins TRBV7-2 to TRBJ2-7; no definite D call. The V gene's germline CDR1 is SGHTA and CDR2 FQGNSA. The CDR3 totals 13 residues. The germline V and J ends were trimmed by 3 bases and 0 bases, with 6 bases remaining between them. CDR3 region: CASSFRNSYEQYF. Written as DNA, the CDR3 is TGTGCCAGCAGCTTCAGAAACTCCTACGAGCAGTACTTC. Based on the CDR3 plus reference TRBV7-2 and TRBJ2-7, the full variable domain is GAGVSQSPSNKVTEKGKDVELRCDPISGHTALYWYRQSLGQGLEFLIYFQGNSAPDKSGLPSDRFSAERTGGSVSTLTIQRTQQEDSAVYLCASSFRNSYEQYFGPGTRLTVT.

This clonotype turned up a few times. The chain is built from TRBV9 and TRBJ2-2, with 8 nucleotides matching TRBD2. Unmatched junction bases numbered 3, after V lost 0 bases and J lost 5 bases. This CDR3 spans 15 amino acids. CDR1 and CDR2 from the germline V gene are SGDLS and YYNGEE. The CDR3 is CASSVDSGTTGELFF. The CDR3 DNA sequence: TGTGCCAGCAGCGTAGATAGCGGGACGACCGGGGAGCTGTTTTTT. Full variable domain (missing parts from reference TRBV9 and TRBJ2-2): DSGVTQTPKHLITATGQRVTLRCSPRSGDLSVYWYQQSLDQGLQFLIQYYNGEERAKGNILERFSAQQFPDLHSELNLSSLELGDSALYFCASSVDSGTTGELFFGEGSRLTVL.

This clonotype was observed a few times. The CDR3 sequence is CASSQILDRENIQYF. CDR3 DNA: TGTGCCAGCAGCCAGATATTGGACAGGGAAAACATTCAGTACTTC. The chain employs TRBV4-2 and TRBJ2-4; 8 bases match TRBD1. CDR3 length: 15 residues. In germline, CDR1 is LGHNA, CDR2 YNFKEQ. The ends lost 3 bases at V and 5 bases at J; junction bases unmatched: 6.

This clonotype appeared a few times. V and J are TRBV11-3 and TRBJ2-7; 10 bases line up with TRBD2. The trim removed 0 bases at V and 0 bases at J, leaving 5 bases unmatched. Germline loops: CDR1 SGHNT, CDR2 YENEEA. The CDR3 has 17 amino acids. CDR3 in amino acids: CASSLEPSSGSSYEQYF. CDR3 coding DNA: TGTGCCAGCAGCTTAGAACCATCTAGCGGGAGCTCCTACGAGCAGTACTTC.

The V call is TRBV12-3 or TRBV12-4, the J call TRBJ2-2, with 13 bases aligning to TRBD2. Trimming removed 6 bases from V and 4 bases from J; junction bases left unmatched: 5. The length of the CDR3 is 16 residues. The CDR3 DNA reads TGTGCCAGCAGCCGTACTAGCGGGGGGGCCACCGGGGAGCTGTTTTTT. Translated: CASSRTSGGATGELFF.

This clonotype was seen a handful of times. The chain employs TRBV4-2 and TRBJ2-7; a weak D match, TRBD2 (5 bases). The V gene's germline CDR1 is LGHNA and CDR2 YNFKEQ. V lost 0 bases, J lost 2 bases, and 17 bases lay in between. The CDR3 loop spans 17 amino acids. CDR3: CASSQDLVAIIAYEQYF. As DNA, the CDR3 is TGTGCCAGCAGCCAAGATCTGGTAGCGATAATTGCCTACGAGCAGTACTTC.

V is TRBV2 and J is TRBJ1-2, with 10 bases identical to TRBD1. V trimming: 6 bases; J trimming: 7 bases; junction bases outside the gene matches: 11. Germline lookup yields CDR1 SNHLY and CDR2 FYNNEI. The CDR3 is 15 amino acids. CDR3 sequence: CASRSPGQGFFGYTF. CDR3 nucleotides: TGTGCCAGCAGATCACCGGGACAGGGGTTTTTTGGCTACACCTTC.

The table lists this clonotype with a few counts. This chain links TRBV6-5 with TRBJ1-5, with 8 bases that match TRBD1. The V and J ends lost 5 bases and 1 base, in that order; junction bases with no gene match: 7. This CDR3 is 16 amino acids long. CDR1 and CDR2 (germline): MNHEY, SVGAGI. The CDR3 sequence: CASSPQGAISNQPQHF. In DNA, the CDR3 is TGTGCCAGCAGTCCGCAGGGGGCGATAAGCAATCAGCCCCAGCATTTT.

This clonotype was counted between two and nine times. V and J are TRBV11-2 and TRBJ1-1; D is undetermined. The germline V gene has CDR1 SGHAT and CDR2 FQNNGV. Trimming pared 5 bases from V and 3 bases from J, leaving 10 bases between. CDR3 size: 13 residues. The CDR3 coding sequence is TGTGCCAGCAGCGCATCCGTAGACACTGAAGCTTTCTTT. Translating it yields CASSASVDTEAFF.

This clonotype turned up a few times. V and J are TRBV5-1 and TRBJ2-7; D is perhaps TRBD1 (6 bases). Germline CDR1 and CDR2: SGHRS and YFSETQ. V was clipped by 4 bases and J by 3 bases, with 14 bases between them. The CDR3 covers 14 residues. CDR3 DNA sequence: TGCGCCAGCAGCCTCCGGGACACCTTCTACGAGCAGTACTTC. Translation gives CASSLRDTFYEQYF.

In its sample, this clonotype was seen a few times. V is TRBV12-3 or TRBV12-4 and J is TRBJ1-1; D call uncertain. Trimming removed 3 bases at V and 0 bases at J, with 8 bases between. The CDR3 loop spans 14 amino acids. The CDR3 DNA follows: TGTGCCAGCAGTTTGTGGGGTGTGAACACTGAAGCTTTCTTT. Translating it yields CASSLWGVNTEAFF.

The chain carries TRBV4-2 and TRBJ2-3, with 8 nucleotides matching TRBD2. V lost 4 bases and J lost 3; bases outside the gene matches: 9. This CDR3 has 16 amino acids. Looked up from germline, CDR1 is LGHNA and CDR2 is YNFKEQ. Here the CDR3 reads CASSRYYGGVTDTQYF. In nucleotides, the CDR3 is TGTGCCAGCAGCCGCTACTACGGGGGGGTAACAGATACGCAGTATTTT.